What follows are 30 T cell receptor beta chains derived from one specimen sequenced in a study of cytomegalovirus exposure and HLA in healthy donors. A multiplex PCR was run with 60 Vbeta primers and 13 Jbeta primers. Here immunoSEQ multiplex PCR was the method, and the copy in TCRdb shows in-frame clones only, minus some. The sample has 150,000 to 200,000 clones, and its top ten clones hold about 0.81%. The sample comprised PBMCs. The source is a woman younger than 30 in good health and CMV-seropositive.

The CDR3, as DNA: TGTGCCAGCAGCCAGGGGTGGGTTACCACATACGAGCAGTACTTC. It specifies CASSQGWVTTYEQYF. This chain uses TRBV27 with TRBJ2-7; TRBD1 is a possible D gene (6 bases). The CDR3 runs to 15 residues. The germline V and J ends were trimmed by 6 bases and 4 bases, with 19 bases remaining between them. The germline CDR1 and CDR2 sequences are MNHEY and SMNVEV (reference sequence).

The rearrangement joins TRBV19 to TRBJ2-2; 9 positions match TRBD2. Germline CDR1 LNHDA, CDR2 SQIVND (reference sequence). Losses at the gene ends were 9 bases for V and 0 bases for J; bases not matched to a gene: 5. The CDR3 has 15 amino acids. The DNA for the CDR3 is TGTGCCAGCAATAGCGGGGGACCGAACACCGGGGAGCTGTTTTTT. Protein: CASNSGGPNTGELFF.

The V call is TRBV4-3, the J call TRBJ2-3; 8 bases fit TRBD1. CDR3 size: 15 residues. The ends lost 0 bases at V and 6 bases at J; junction bases unmatched: 5. The germline V gene encodes CDR1 LGHNA and CDR2 YSLEER. For the CDR3, the DNA is TGCGCCAGCAGCCAAGAGACAGGGGAGGCGGATACGCAGTATTTT. Protein: CASSQETGEADTQYF.

Here the CDR3 reads CASSLSVGGGAFF. As DNA, the CDR3 is TGTGCCAGCAGTTTATCTGTTGGGGGGGGAGCTTTCTTT. V is TRBV27 and J is TRBJ1-1, with D possibly TRBD1 on 5 matching bases. V was cut by 0 bases and J by 10 bases, with 12 bases left in between. Per the germline V gene, CDR1 is MNHEY and CDR2 is SMNVEV (reference sequence). The CDR3 extends over 13 amino acids.

The V call is TRBV9, the J call TRBJ2-6; 9 positions match TRBD1. V lost 2 bases and J lost 0; bases outside the gene matches: 6. CDR1 SGDLS and CDR2 YYNGEE come from the germline V gene. CDR3 length equals 18 residues. CDR3 nucleotides: TGTGCCAGCAGCGTCGCCGGGACAGGGAGCTCTGGGGCCAACGTCCTGACTTTC. Its translation is CASSVAGTGSSGANVLTF.

The chain joins TRBV7-9 to TRBJ2-2, with D possibly being TRBD2 (6 bases). Trimming took off 3 bases at V and 1 base at J, with 9 bases between the two ends. The CDR3 is made up of 15 amino acids. Germline V gene data show CDR1 as SEHNR and CDR2 as FQNEAQ (reference sequence). The CDR3 DNA is TGTGCCAGCAGCTTTCGAGCGGGGAACACCGGGGAGCTGTTTTTT. It is translated as CASSFRAGNTGELFF.

The chain combines TRBV5-6 with TRBJ2-1; 7 bases line up with TRBD2. Trimming cost V 1 base and J 7 bases; bases outside gene matches: 11. Germline CDR1 SGHDT, CDR2 YYEEEE. CDR3 length: 16 residues. The CDR3 nucleotides are TGTGCCAGCAGCTTGTATGACGGCGGGGGTGGGAATGAGCAGTTCTTC. Protein: CASSLYDGGGGNEQFF.

The chain combines TRBV11-3 with TRBJ2-3; weak D call: TRBD2 (5 bases). CDR1 is SGHNT and CDR2 is YENEEA in the germline V gene. The CDR3 length is 13 residues. Deletions cut 5 bases from V and 2 bases from J, with 8 bases between. CDR3: CASSARVTDTQYF. The CDR3 nucleotides read TGTGCCAGCAGCGCGAGGGTCACAGATACGCAGTATTTT.

The chain is built from TRBV19 and TRBJ2-1; TRBD1 matches 8 bases. The J segment lost 7 bases and the V segment lost 0 bases, leaving 8 bases of the junction unmatched. This CDR3 is 16 amino acids long. Germline V gives CDR1 LNHDA, CDR2 SQIVND (reference sequence). CDR3 loop: CASSIDLETGENEQFF. CDR3 in DNA: TGTGCCAGTAGTATAGATCTTGAGACAGGGGAAAATGAGCAGTTCTTC.

The chain joins TRBV19 to TRBJ2-7; 7 nucleotides align to TRBD1. The J segment lost 1 base and the V segment lost 3 bases, leaving 9 bases of the junction unmatched. The length of the CDR3 is 16 residues. CDR1 is LNHDA, CDR2 SQIVND, per germline (reference sequence). The DNA for the CDR3 is TGTGCCAGTAGTATTCGGGACAGCAAACTTTCCTACGAGCAGTACTTC. It translates to CASSIRDSKLSYEQYF.

J is TRBJ1-5 and V is TRBV29-1; a weak D match, TRBD1 (5 bases). The V gene lost 5 bases and the J gene lost 0 bases, with 14 bases spanning the gap. CDR3 length: 15 amino acids. Germline CDR1 SQVTM, CDR2 ANQGSEA. CDR3 region: CSVWGGVNSNQPQHF. Here the CDR3 DNA reads TGCAGCGTTTGGGGAGGGGTCAATAGCAATCAGCCCCAGCATTTT.

The chain recombines TRBV29-1 with TRBJ2-5; TRBD1 matches at 10 bases. The J call is in doubt because the DNA end fits TRBJ2-7 better. Germline V lookup: CDR1 SQVTM, CDR2 ANQGSEA. This CDR3 is built from 14 residues. The CDR3 loop is CSAGGQGRAYEQYF. CDR3 sequence (DNA): TGCAGCGCCGGGGGACAGGGGAGGGCCTACGAGCAGTACTTC.

CDR3 loop: CAISEDPGQVYGYTF. The CDR3 coding sequence is TGTGCCATCAGTGAGGACCCGGGACAGGTCTATGGCTACACCTTC. The chain has TRBV10-3 and TRBJ1-2, with 8 positions matching TRBD1. Germline CDR1 reads ENHRY; CDR2 reads SYGVKD. The trim removed 2 bases at V and 4 bases at J, leaving 6 bases unmatched. The CDR3 consists of 15 residues.

A remark on this clone: Other DNA sequences in the same sample also yield this CDR3. The chain employs TRBV18 and TRBJ1-1; 7 bases agree with TRBD1. The ends lost 4 bases at V and 0 bases at J; junction bases unmatched: 2. Looked up from germline, CDR1 is KGHSH and CDR2 is LQKENI. The CDR3 is 14 residues long. CDR3 nucleotides: TGTGCCAGCTCACTGGACAGGATGAACACTGAAGCTTTCTTT. Its translation is CASSLDRMNTEAFF.

V gene TRBV19 combines with J gene TRBJ2-3; 7 bases align to TRBD2. Germline trimming cut 3 bases from V and 0 bases from J; bases unmatched to any gene: 9. CDR3 length equals 17 residues. Germline V lookup: CDR1 LNHDA, CDR2 SQIVND (reference sequence). CDR3 sequence reads: CASSMGGYPTSTDTQYF. The CDR3 bases are TGTGCCAGTAGTATGGGAGGGTATCCCACTAGCACAGATACGCAGTATTTT.

This chain joins TRBV7-9 and TRBJ2-5; TRBD1 matches at 7 bases. The V gene end was trimmed by 1 base and the J gene end by 2 bases; junction bases not matched to a gene: 4. CDR1 and CDR2 from the germline V gene are SEHNR and FQNEAQ (reference sequence). The CDR3 runs to 15 residues. The CDR3 sequence: CASSLGGTVQETQYF. In DNA form, the CDR3 reads TGTGCCAGCAGCTTAGGGGGGACAGTTCAAGAGACCCAGTACTTC.

Comment on this clone: Other DNA sequences in this specimen translate into the identical CDR3. The chain is built from TRBV15 and TRBJ2-5; D perhaps matches TRBD1 (6 bases). This CDR3 has 14 residues. The germline V gene has CDR1 LNHNV and CDR2 YYDKDF (reference sequence). Trimming stripped 1 base from V and 2 bases from J, with 8 bases between. The CDR3 protein is CATSRGQEQETQYF. CDR3 nucleotide sequence: TGTGCCACCAGCAGAGGACAGGAGCAAGAGACCCAGTACTTC.

This chain uses TRBV18 with TRBJ2-7; possible D gene TRBD2, 6 bases. With 0 bases removed from V and 2 bases from J, the gap between germline ends came to 11 bases. Looked up from germline, CDR1 is KGHSH and CDR2 is LQKENI. The length of the CDR3 is 15 residues. The CDR3 loop reads CASSPPGGAPYEQYF. CDR3 coding DNA: TGTGCCAGCTCACCACCGGGCGGGGCGCCCTACGAGCAGTACTTC.

V usage is TRBV6-1 and J usage is TRBJ2-7, with D unresolved. V dropped 10 bases and J dropped 3 bases, with 16 bases sitting between them. CDR3 size: 13 residues. Germline CDR1 is MNHNS and CDR2 is SASEGT. CDR3 protein: CATLGEVLYEQYF. The CDR3 region has the DNA TGTGCCACCTTGGGCGAAGTCCTCTACGAGCAGTACTTC.

The chain uses TRBV7-2 and TRBJ2-1; 9 nucleotides align to TRBD2. The CDR3 has 17 amino acids. CDR1 is SGHTA, CDR2 FQGNSA, per germline. J lost 2 bases, V lost 4 bases, and 9 bases had no gene match. CDR3 sequence (DNA): TGTGCCAGCAGCTCCCCCGGCGGGAGGGCCCCCTACAATGAGCAGTTCTTC. Translation: CASSSPGGRAPYNEQFF.

Turning to this clone: Compared with germline, one end of the junction differs, possibly owing to a read error. The genes are TRBV15 and TRBJ1-3; 7 bases align to TRBD1. Germline assignment: CDR1 LNHNV and CDR2 YYDKDF (reference sequence). The CDR3 loop spans 16 amino acids. The DNA for the CDR3 is TGTGCCACCAGCAGAGGGACAGGCGAGTCTGGAAACACCACATATTTT. It translates to CATSRGTGESGNTTYF.

The J gene is TRBJ2-7, the V gene TRBV10-3; perhaps TRBD1 as D (6 bases). V dropped 3 bases and J dropped 5 bases, with 8 bases sitting between them. The CDR3 has 12 residues. Germline lookup yields CDR1 ENHRY and CDR2 SYGVKD. CDR3 in DNA: TGTGCCATCAGTGAAAACAGGGACGAGCAGTACTTC. Its translation: CAISENRDEQYF.

The chain uses TRBV5-1 and TRBJ1-2; D not certain. The CDR3 runs to 14 residues. Germline CDR1 and CDR2: SGHRS and YFSETQ. V gave up 1 base and J gave up 3 bases, with 10 bases separating them. The CDR3 loop reads CASSLTPEDYGYTF. CDR3 sequence (DNA): TGCGCCAGCAGCTTGACTCCGGAGGACTATGGCTACACCTTC.

CDR3 region: CASSEEGLPNTEAFF. The CDR3 coding sequence is TGTGCCAGCAGCGAGGAAGGACTCCCCAACACTGAAGCTTTCTTT. This chain joins TRBV9 and TRBJ1-1; D remains unclear. The germline gives CDR1 SGDLS, CDR2 YYNGEE. Trimming removed 3 bases at V and 2 bases at J, with 14 bases between. The CDR3 loop spans 15 amino acids.

The rearrangement joins TRBV30 to TRBJ1-1, with 7 bases that match TRBD1. In germline, CDR1 is GTSNPN, CDR2 SVGIG (reference sequence). Trimming took 1 base from V and 3 from J; bases not matched to a gene: 11. The CDR3 is made up of 16 amino acids. This chain's CDR3 is CAWSGSTFRGDTEAFF. The CDR3 region has the DNA TGTGCCTGGAGTGGATCCACCTTCAGGGGGGACACTGAAGCTTTCTTT.

The CDR3 protein is CASSLEGNYGYTF. As DNA, the CDR3 is TGTGCCAGCAGCCTGGAGGGTAACTATGGCTACACCTTC. The chain uses TRBV4-2 and TRBJ1-2; D not certain. Trimming removed 4 bases at V and 1 base at J, with 7 bases between. Germline V gene data show CDR1 as LGHNA and CDR2 as YNFKEQ. There are 13 residues in the CDR3.

The rearrangement joins TRBV18 to TRBJ2-1; 8 bases match TRBD2. CDR1 and CDR2 from the germline V gene are KGHSH and LQKENI. The V gene end was trimmed by 4 bases and the J gene end by 5 bases; junction bases not matched to a gene: 7. The CDR3 totals 15 residues. CDR3 in DNA: TGTGCCAGCTCACTAGGCAGCGGGGGTAACAATGAGCAGTTCTTC. It codes for CASSLGSGGNNEQFF.

V is TRBV5-4 and J is TRBJ1-5; the D is unclear. This CDR3 region has 12 residues. V was trimmed by 0 bases and J by 6 bases, leaving 4 bases between them. CDR1 is SGHNT, CDR2 YYREEE, per germline (reference sequence). The CDR3 region is CASSLDGQPQHF. CDR3 in DNA: TGTGCCAGCAGCTTGGACGGTCAGCCCCAGCATTTT. The variable domain in full, with the rest retrieved from reference TRBV5-4 and TRBJ1-5, is ETGVTQSPTHLIKTRGQQVTLRCSSQSGHNTVSWYQQALGQGPQFIFQYYREEENGRGNFPPRFSGLQFPNYSSELNVNALELDDSALYLCASSLDGQPQHFGDGTRLSIL.

The chain carries TRBV4-1 and TRBJ2-1; 11 nucleotides match TRBD1. The CDR3 has 16 amino acids. V lost 1 base to trimming and J lost 3 bases; unmatched junction nucleotides: 2. CDR1 and CDR2 (germline): MGHRA, YSYEKL. CDR3 sequence: CASSQAGTGGYNEQFF. CDR3 DNA: TGCGCCAGCAGCCAAGCCGGGACAGGGGGCTACAATGAGCAGTTCTTC.

The chain links TRBV4-2 to TRBJ2-5; 14 bases are shared with TRBD2. The CDR3 spans 18 residues. V was clipped by 1 base and J by 4 bases; unmatched bases: 8. Germline loops: CDR1 LGHNA, CDR2 YNFKEQ. This CDR3 is CASSQGGTSGGWRETQYF. CDR3 coding DNA: TGTGCCAGCAGCCAAGGGGGGACTAGCGGGGGATGGAGAGAGACCCAGTACTTC.